Below, 3 T cell receptor beta chains from the same sample are listed, as sequenced in a study of shared clonotypes between healthy human individuals. Measured with immunoSEQ multiplex PCR; TCRdb has only the in-frame clones, and not every one. Of fewer than 1 million clones in the sample, roughly 96% were seen once. CD45RO-negative cells were positively selected for CCR7, leaving out terminally differentiated effector memory CD45RA+ cells. Sequencing was carried out using naive CD8+ T cells sorted from blood. Receptors originate from a young man in good health.

This clone was recorded once. The chain has TRBV10-2 and TRBJ2-7; D tentatively reads TRBD1 or TRBD2 (6 bases each). Germline CDR1 reads WSHSY; CDR2 reads SAAADI. The CDR3 runs 14 residues. V dropped 8 bases and J dropped 3 bases, with 17 bases sitting between them. This CDR3 reads CASRGGQNGYEQYF. The CDR3 DNA follows: TGCGCCAGCCGTGGGGGGCAAAACGGCTACGAGCAGTACTTC.

The J gene is TRBJ2-7, the V gene TRBV4-3; 9 bases map to TRBD2. CDR1 and CDR2 (germline): LGHNA, YSLEER. The CDR3 spans 16 residues. V lost 0 bases, J lost 5 bases, and 8 bases stayed unmatched. CDR3 in amino acids: CASSQDFSGSIDEQYF. The CDR3 nucleotides read TGCGCCAGCAGCCAAGATTTTAGCGGGAGTATCGACGAGCAGTACTTC.

This rearrangement joins TRBV6-5 to TRBJ2-1; TRBD2 matches at 8 bases. Looked up from germline, CDR1 is MNHEY and CDR2 is SVGAGI. The length of the CDR3 is 14 residues. V dropped 2 bases and J dropped 4; count of bases not matched to a gene: 1. The CDR3 DNA sequence: TGTGCCAGCAGTTACGAGCGGGAGTACAATGAGCAGTTCTTC. This codes for CASSYEREYNEQFF.